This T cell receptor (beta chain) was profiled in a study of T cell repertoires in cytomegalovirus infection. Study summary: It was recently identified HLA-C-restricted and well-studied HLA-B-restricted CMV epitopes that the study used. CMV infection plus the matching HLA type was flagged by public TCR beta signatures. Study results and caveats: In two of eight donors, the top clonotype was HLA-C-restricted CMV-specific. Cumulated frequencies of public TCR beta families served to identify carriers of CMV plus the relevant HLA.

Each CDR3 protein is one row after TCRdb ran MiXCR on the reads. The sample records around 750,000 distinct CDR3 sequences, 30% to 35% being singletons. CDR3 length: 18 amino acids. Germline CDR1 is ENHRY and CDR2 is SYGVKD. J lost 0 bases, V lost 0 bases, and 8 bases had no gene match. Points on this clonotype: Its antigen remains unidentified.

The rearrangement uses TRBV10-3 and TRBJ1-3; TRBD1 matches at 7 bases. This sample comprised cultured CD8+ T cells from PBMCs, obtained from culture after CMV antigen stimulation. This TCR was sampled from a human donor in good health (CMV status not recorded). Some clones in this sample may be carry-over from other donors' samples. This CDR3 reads CAISESSRDSRSGNTIYF. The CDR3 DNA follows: TGTGCCATCAGTGAGTCCTCCCGGGACAGTCGCTCTGGAAACACCATATATTTT.